These 14 T cell receptor beta chains originate from one sample sequenced in a study of Ad26.COV2.S vaccination and SARS-CoV-2 variants. Only in-frame clones appear in the TCRdb table, and some are missing; sequencing was by immunoSEQ multiplex PCR. The data contain about 350,000 clones, approximately 85% of them seen just once; the ten biggest clones take up 2.5% to 3.5%. Documented treatment: 19 received Ad26.COV2.S at low or high dose, single or two shots; 5 received placebo; per-sample allocation not given. The investigators took samples on day 63 after the first vaccine or placebo injection. Material: peripheral blood, obtained in a trial of Ad26.COV2.S vaccine versus placebo. These receptors originate from a person aged 18-65 years who received the Ad26.COV2.S COVID-19 vaccine or a placebo.

V is TRBV6-2 or TRBV6-3 and J is TRBJ2-7, with D possibly matching TRBD2 (6 bases). The germline V gene encodes CDR1 MNHEY and CDR2 SVGEGT. CDR3 length: 16 amino acids. V lost 5 bases and J lost 2, with 19 bases in between. The CDR3: CASSLGTGRMTYEQYF. In nucleotides, the CDR3 is TGTGCCAGCAGTCTCGGGACTGGCCGGATGACCTACGAGCAGTACTTC.

For this clone: Mismatch with germline at one junction end may stem from a read error. The rearrangement joins TRBV9 to TRBJ1-6; a weak D match, TRBD1 (5 bases). Germline CDR1 is SGDLS and CDR2 is YYNGEE. CDR3 size: 15 residues. The CDR3 spells CARSWGGSYNSPLHF. Here the CDR3 DNA reads TGTGCCCGCAGTTGGGGGGGGTCCTATAATTCACCCCTCCACTTT.

The chain couples TRBV7-9 to TRBJ2-3; TRBD2 matches at 10 bases. The CDR3 consists of 16 residues. The V and J ends lost 4 bases and 0 bases, in that order; junction bases with no gene match: 4. Looked up from germline, CDR1 is SEHNR and CDR2 is FQNEAQ (reference sequence). Here the CDR3 DNA reads TGTGCCAGCAGCTCCGGTAGCGGGGGGAGCACAGATACGCAGTATTTT. Translation gives CASSSGSGGSTDTQYF.

This clone was seen only a few times. The chain combines TRBV21-1 with TRBJ1-4; no check of the table's D call, TRBD1, against the DNA was made. TRBV21-1 is described as a pseudogene. The CDR3 sequence is 14 residues long. The CDR3 protein is CALRADPCFEKLFF. The CDR3 nucleotides read TGTGCCCTCAGGGCGGATCCATGCTTTGAAAAACTGTTTTTT.

The chain combines TRBV14 with TRBJ2-5, with unresolved D. The CDR3 sequence is 16 residues long. Trimming left V 4 bases short and J 4 bases short, with 19 bases between. Germline CDR1 SGHDN, CDR2 FVKESK. CDR3 bases: TGTGCCAGCAGCCCCCCTTCCTCCAGCTTGATAGAGACCCAGTACTTC. Translation: CASSPPSSSLIETQYF.

This clone has just one count. The chain uses TRBV19 and TRBJ1-5, with 10 positions matching TRBD1. This CDR3 comprises 16 residues. Germline V gives CDR1 LNHDA, CDR2 SQIVND (reference sequence). The J segment lost 1 base and the V segment lost 5 bases, leaving 5 bases of the junction unmatched. In DNA, the CDR3 is TGTGCCAGTAGTTTGTTGACAGGGGGCAGCAATCAGCCCCAGCATTTT. Protein sequence: CASSLLTGGSNQPQHF.

The CDR3 DNA sequence: TGTGCCAGTAAATCGGCGGGGGGCCACACTGAAGCTTTCTTT. Amino acids: CASKSAGGHTEAFF. This chain uses TRBV3-1 (or the pseudogene TRBV3-2) with TRBJ1-1, with D possibly matching TRBD1 (6 bases). V was clipped by 9 bases and J by 3 bases, with 17 bases between them. CDR1 is LGHDT and CDR2 is YNNKEL in the germline V gene (reference sequence). The CDR3 spans 14 residues.

V gene TRBV7-6 combines with J gene TRBJ2-7; perhaps TRBD1 as D (5 bases). The CDR3 consists of 15 residues. Trimming removed 5 bases at V and 5 bases at J, with 19 bases between. Germline assignment: CDR1 SGHVS and CDR2 FNYEAQ. The CDR3 protein is CASSQGADTPDEQYF. CDR3 sequence (DNA): TGTGCCAGCAGCCAAGGGGCCGACACCCCAGACGAGCAGTACTTC.

The chain couples TRBV28 to TRBJ2-4, with a tentative D call TRBD1 (6 bases). Trimming took 5 bases from V and 9 from J, leaving 17 bases between them. The CDR3 runs 14 residues. CDR1 and CDR2 from the germline V gene are MDHEN and SYDVKM. The CDR3 nucleotides are TGTGCCAGCAGTCGGACAGCAGGTCAAAGCATTCAGTACTTC. Translated: CASSRTAGQSIQYF.

V gene TRBV5-1 combines with J gene TRBJ2-5; D gene unclear. The CDR3 is 11 amino acids. Germline CDR1 SGHRS, CDR2 YFSETQ. Trimming pared 3 bases from V and 10 bases from J, leaving 10 bases between. CDR3: CASSSGYDQYF. The CDR3 DNA is TGCGCCAGCAGCTCTGGCTACGACCAGTACTTC.

The V gene is TRBV27, the J gene TRBJ2-3, with D uncertain. Germline V gene sequence: CDR1 MNHEY, CDR2 SMNVEV (reference sequence). V was shortened by 3 bases and J by 4 bases, with 8 bases between the two germline ends. The CDR3 is made up of 13 amino acids. CDR3 DNA sequence: TGTGCCAGCAGTTTCACTTTGGCAGATACGCAGTATTTT. Translation: CASSFTLADTQYF.

This clone came up a few times. The identical CDR3 is also encoded by other nucleotide sequences in the sample. The chain couples TRBV20-1 to TRBJ2-1; D remains ambiguous. Per the germline V gene, CDR1 is DFQATT and CDR2 is SNEGSKA (reference sequence). The ends were cut back, 3 bases at V and 5 bases at J, with 5 bases in the middle. CDR3 size: 11 residues. In DNA, the CDR3 is TGCAGTGCTAGTCGTAACAATGAGCAGTTCTTC. It is translated as CSASRNNEQFF.

The V and J genes are TRBV10-1 and TRBJ1-1; TRBD1 might be the D (5 bases). The V gene lost 9 bases and the J gene lost 6 bases, with 20 bases spanning the gap. The CDR3 is made up of 14 amino acids. Germline V gene lookup returns CDR1 WNHNN and CDR2 SYGVQD (reference sequence). The CDR3 DNA reads TGCGCCAGACATAATCTCGACAGAGGGCCTGAAGCTTTCTTT. It codes for CARHNLDRGPEAFF.

V and J are TRBV10-3 and TRBJ2-7; 10 bases align to TRBD1. The CDR3 is 14 residues long. The V and J ends lost 0 bases and 6 bases, in that order; junction bases with no gene match: 2. Germline lookup yields CDR1 ENHRY and CDR2 SYGVKD. CDR3 DNA: TGTGCCATCAGTGAGTCGGGACAGGGGTCCGAGCAGTACTTC. Translation: CAISESGQGSEQYF.